Sequencing of this T cell receptor (beta chain) was carried out in a study of blood T cells in healthy people across ages (dated by TCRdb to about 2015). About the study as a whole: Template switching captured roughly one uniquely barcoded TCR beta cDNA molecule per two T cells in model experiments. Two additional independent replicas of 1 million unique cDNA reads from the same blood draw were analyzed for two donors (one aged 18 to 29 and one aged 80 or older). To avoid experimental bias, donors of different ages were distributed randomly across sequencing lanes. Four age groups were formed from the donors: young (average roughly 16 years), middle-aged (approximately 39), aged (about 62) and long-lived (around 82). Age-related changes in TCR beta repertoire diversity were measured in the study by deep sequencing normalized with unique cDNA molecular identifiers. What the study reported, not specific to this receptor: Donor CMV infection status was unknown, potentially confounding age-related changes in expanded clonotypes. Estimates of total diversity based on one million sequenced T cells were regarded as lower bounds and as underestimates. Because profiling used bulk unsorted PBMCs, naive and antigen-experienced compartments could not be compared conclusively. Compared with the aged group, the long-lived group had more naive CD4+ T cells, fewer expanded clones and increased TCR diversity, suggesting age selection. As age increased, observed TCR beta diversity per million T cells dropped in a roughly linear way, and a significant reduction was already evident by age 40. A strong correlation was found between observed TCR beta diversity and the percentage of naive T cells measured by flow cytometry.

The method behind the library was 5' RACE. This sample was sequenced with an Illumina HiSeq 2500. A second roughly 6 to 12 cycle PCR used a sample-barcoded 5' primer and a J-beta primer mix. Each TCR beta cDNA molecule received a unique molecular identifier from a template-switch 5' adaptor carrying 12 random nucleotides. Each sample yielded at least 2.5 million CDR3-containing paired-end reads. All of the RNA was converted into first-strand cDNA using the Mint cDNA synthesis kit, with a TRBC-specific oligonucleotide serving as the primer. Following uracil-DNA glycosylase treatment, all cDNA underwent a first 18-cycle PCR with the universal primers M1SS and BC2_uni_R. As for how the authors treated the data: For normalization, 1 million high-quality reads were randomly selected from each sample, with every read carrying a distinct molecular identifier. Reads sharing molecular identifiers were discarded rather than binned into consensus sequences. CDR3 identification, clonotype clustering and error correction used MiTCR with a Q25 quality threshold and the strictest error-elimination algorithm. A nonparametric unseen species model with Euler transformation was used to estimate lower-bound total TCR beta diversity. The raw public reads went through TCRdb reprocessing: fastp at Q25, MiXCR clone calling, in-frame beta chains kept. A single entry per CDR3 protein holds the most common genes and DNA from its merged rows. The V and J calls reflect TCRdb's pipeline rather than the authors' work. The sample data list just under 750,000 distinct CDR3 sequences, and 20% to 25% of these were observed just once. The ten top clones hold 22% of the sample.

Systemically healthy Caucasian individuals from Russia, approximately 39 in total and aged about 6 to 100 years, were included as donors. About 10 milliliters of peripheral blood were collected from each donor into EDTA-treated Vacutainer tubes. PBMCs were isolated by Ficoll-Paque density-gradient centrifugation, with at least 6 million obtained per sample. Trizol reagent was used to extract total RNA from the PBMCs, yielding at least 5.5 micrograms per sample. Naive CD45RAhigh/CD27high T cell percentages were measured by flow cytometry on a PBMC aliquot from every donor. In regard to this clonotype: The clone's antigen remains unknown. One junction end disagrees with the germline gene, perhaps due to a read error.

This sequence originates from a man aged 65 to 79 in good health. The sequencing sample was made of blood.

The DNA sequence is TGTGCCAGCAGTGCGGTGAGAACAGATACGCAATATTTT. This encodes CASSAVRTDTQYF. The V gene is TRBV12-3 or TRBV12-4 and the J gene is TRBJ2-3, with the D gene too uncertain to name. Including cysteine and phenylalanine, the CDR3 has 13 amino acids. This entry keeps only the CDR3 DNA: 39 bases, framed from base 1.